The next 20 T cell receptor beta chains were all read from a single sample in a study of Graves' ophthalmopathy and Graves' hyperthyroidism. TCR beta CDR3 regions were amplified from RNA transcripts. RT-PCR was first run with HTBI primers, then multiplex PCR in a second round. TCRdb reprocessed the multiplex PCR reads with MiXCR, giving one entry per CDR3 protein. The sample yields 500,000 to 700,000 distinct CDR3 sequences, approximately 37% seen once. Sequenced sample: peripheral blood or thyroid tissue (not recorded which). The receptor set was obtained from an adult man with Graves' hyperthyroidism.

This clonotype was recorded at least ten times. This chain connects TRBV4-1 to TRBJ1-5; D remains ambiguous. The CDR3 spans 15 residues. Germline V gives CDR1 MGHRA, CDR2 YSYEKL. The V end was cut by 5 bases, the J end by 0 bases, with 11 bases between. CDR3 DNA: TGCGCCAGCAGCAAACAAGATAATAGCAATCAGCCCCAGCATTTT. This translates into CASSKQDNSNQPQHF.

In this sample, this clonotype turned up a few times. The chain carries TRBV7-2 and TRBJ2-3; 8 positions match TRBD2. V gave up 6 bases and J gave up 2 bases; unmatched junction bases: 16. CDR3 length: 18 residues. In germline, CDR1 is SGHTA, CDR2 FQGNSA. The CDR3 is CASSRSGNLLTATDTQYF. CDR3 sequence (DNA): TGTGCCAGCAGTCGTAGCGGGAACCTCCTTACTGCCACAGATACGCAGTATTTT.

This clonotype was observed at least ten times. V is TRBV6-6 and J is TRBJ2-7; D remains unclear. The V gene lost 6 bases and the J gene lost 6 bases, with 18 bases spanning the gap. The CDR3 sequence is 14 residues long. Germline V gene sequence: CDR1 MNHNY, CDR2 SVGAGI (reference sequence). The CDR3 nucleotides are TGTGCCAGCAGCCAAGCACGCAGTTCTGGCGAGCAGTACTTC. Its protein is CASSQARSSGEQYF.

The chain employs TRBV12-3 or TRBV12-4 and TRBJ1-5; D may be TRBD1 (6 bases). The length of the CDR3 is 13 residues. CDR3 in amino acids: CASGLDSTQPQHF. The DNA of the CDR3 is TGTGCTAGTGGTTTGGACAGCACCCAGCCCCAGCATTTT.

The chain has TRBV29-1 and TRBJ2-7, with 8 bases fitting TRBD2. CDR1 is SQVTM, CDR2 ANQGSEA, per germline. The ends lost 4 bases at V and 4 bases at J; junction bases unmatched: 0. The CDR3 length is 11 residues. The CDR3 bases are TGCAGCGTTGCGGGAGGGTACGAGCAGTACTTC. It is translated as CSVAGGYEQYF.

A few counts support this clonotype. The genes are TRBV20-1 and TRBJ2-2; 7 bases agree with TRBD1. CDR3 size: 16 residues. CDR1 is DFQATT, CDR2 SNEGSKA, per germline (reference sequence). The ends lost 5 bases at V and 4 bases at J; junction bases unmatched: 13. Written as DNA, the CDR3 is TGCAGTGCTCAACCCACGACAGGGCTCTCCACCGGGGAGCTGTTTTTT. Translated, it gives CSAQPTTGLSTGELFF.

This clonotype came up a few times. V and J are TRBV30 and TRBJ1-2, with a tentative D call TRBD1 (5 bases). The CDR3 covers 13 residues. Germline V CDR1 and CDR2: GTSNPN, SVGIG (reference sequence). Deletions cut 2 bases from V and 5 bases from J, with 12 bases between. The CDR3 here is CAWSTRVGYGYTF. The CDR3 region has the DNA TGTGCCTGGAGTACCAGGGTGGGGTATGGCTACACCTTC.

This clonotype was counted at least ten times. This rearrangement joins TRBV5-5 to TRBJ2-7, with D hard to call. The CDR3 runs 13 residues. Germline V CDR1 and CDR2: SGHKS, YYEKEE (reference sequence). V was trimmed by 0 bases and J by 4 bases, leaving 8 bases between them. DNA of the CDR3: TGTGCCAGCAGCTTGGCCAACGGGTACGAGCAGTACTTC. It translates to CASSLANGYEQYF.

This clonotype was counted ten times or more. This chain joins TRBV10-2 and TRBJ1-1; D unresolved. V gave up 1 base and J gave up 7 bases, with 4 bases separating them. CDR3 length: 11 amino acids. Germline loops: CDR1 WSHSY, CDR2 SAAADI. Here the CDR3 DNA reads TGCGCCAGCAGTGAGTTCAGTGAAGCTTTCTTT. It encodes CASSEFSEAFF.

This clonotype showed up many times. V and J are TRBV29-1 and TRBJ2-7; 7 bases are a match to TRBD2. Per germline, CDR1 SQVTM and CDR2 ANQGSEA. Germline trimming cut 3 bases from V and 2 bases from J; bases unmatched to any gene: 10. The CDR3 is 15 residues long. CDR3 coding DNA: TGCAGCGTTGAGTTGGGGCTAGCGGCGCCCTACGAGCAGTACTTC. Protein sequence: CSVELGLAAPYEQYF.

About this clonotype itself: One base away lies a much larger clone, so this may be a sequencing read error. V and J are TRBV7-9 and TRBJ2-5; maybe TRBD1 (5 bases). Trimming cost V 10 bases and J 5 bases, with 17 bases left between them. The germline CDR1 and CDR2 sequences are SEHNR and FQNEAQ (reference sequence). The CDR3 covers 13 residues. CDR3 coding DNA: TGTGCCACCGAGGACACTCCGAGGGAGACCCAGTACTTC. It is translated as CATEDTPRETQYF.

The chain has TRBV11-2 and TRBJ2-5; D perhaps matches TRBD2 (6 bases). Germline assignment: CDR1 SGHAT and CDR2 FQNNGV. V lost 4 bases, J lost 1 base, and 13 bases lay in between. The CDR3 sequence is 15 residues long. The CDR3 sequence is CASSSRLVLQETQYF. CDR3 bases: TGTGCCAGCAGCTCAAGACTAGTGCTCCAAGAGACCCAGTACTTC.

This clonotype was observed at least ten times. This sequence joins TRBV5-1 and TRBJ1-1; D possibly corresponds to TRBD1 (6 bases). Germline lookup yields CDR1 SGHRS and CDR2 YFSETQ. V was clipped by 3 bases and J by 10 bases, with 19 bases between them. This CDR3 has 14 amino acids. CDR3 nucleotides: TGCGCCAGCAGCTATCAGGGGAGTCTGGAGGGAGCTTTCTTT. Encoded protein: CASSYQGSLEGAFF.

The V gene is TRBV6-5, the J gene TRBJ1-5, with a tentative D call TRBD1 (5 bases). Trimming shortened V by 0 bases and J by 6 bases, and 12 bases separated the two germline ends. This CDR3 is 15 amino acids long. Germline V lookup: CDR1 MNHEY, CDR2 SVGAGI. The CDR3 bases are TGTGCCAGCAGTTACTCGATAAGGGGCGGTCAGCCCCAGCATTTT. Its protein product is CASSYSIRGGQPQHF.

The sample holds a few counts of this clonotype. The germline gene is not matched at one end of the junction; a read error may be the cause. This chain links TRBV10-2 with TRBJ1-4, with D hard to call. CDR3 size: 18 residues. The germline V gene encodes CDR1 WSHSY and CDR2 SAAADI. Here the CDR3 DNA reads TGCGCCGGCAGTGATCGTTCAAGCCCCCTTACAACTAATGAAAAACTGTTTTTT. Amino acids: CAGSDRSSPLTTNEKLFF.

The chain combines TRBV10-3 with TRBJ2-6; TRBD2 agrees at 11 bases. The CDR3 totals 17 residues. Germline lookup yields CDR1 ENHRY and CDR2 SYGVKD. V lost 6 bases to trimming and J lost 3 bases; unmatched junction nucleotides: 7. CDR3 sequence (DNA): TGTGCCATCAGACGGACTAGCGGGCAGGATGGGGCCAACGTCCTGACTTTC. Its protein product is CAIRRTSGQDGANVLTF.

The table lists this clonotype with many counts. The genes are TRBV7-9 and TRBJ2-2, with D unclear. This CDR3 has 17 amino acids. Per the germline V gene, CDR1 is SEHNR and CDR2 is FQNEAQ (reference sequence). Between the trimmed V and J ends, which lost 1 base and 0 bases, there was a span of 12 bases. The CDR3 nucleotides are TGTGCCAGCAGCTTAGTAGTGCGGAATACGAACACCGGGGAGCTGTTTTTT. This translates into CASSLVVRNTNTGELFF.

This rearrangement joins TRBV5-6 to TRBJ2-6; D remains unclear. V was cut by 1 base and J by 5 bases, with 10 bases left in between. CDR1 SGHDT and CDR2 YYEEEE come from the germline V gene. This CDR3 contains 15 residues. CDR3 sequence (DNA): TGTGCCAGCAGCTTGTGGGGTGACAGGGCCAACGTCCTGACTTTC. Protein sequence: CASSLWGDRANVLTF.

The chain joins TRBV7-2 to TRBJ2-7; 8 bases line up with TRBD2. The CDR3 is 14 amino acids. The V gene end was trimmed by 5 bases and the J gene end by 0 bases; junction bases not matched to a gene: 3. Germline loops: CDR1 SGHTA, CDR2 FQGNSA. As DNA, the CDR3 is TGTGCCAGCAGCCATAGCGGGGACTCCTACGAGCAGTACTTC. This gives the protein CASSHSGDSYEQYF.

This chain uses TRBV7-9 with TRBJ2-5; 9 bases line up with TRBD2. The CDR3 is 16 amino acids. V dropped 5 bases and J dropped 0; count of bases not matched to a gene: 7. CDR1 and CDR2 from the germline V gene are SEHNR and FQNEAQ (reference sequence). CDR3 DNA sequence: TGTGCCAGCAGCATGGGACTAGCACAGTACCAAGAGACCCAGTACTTC. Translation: CASSMGLAQYQETQYF.